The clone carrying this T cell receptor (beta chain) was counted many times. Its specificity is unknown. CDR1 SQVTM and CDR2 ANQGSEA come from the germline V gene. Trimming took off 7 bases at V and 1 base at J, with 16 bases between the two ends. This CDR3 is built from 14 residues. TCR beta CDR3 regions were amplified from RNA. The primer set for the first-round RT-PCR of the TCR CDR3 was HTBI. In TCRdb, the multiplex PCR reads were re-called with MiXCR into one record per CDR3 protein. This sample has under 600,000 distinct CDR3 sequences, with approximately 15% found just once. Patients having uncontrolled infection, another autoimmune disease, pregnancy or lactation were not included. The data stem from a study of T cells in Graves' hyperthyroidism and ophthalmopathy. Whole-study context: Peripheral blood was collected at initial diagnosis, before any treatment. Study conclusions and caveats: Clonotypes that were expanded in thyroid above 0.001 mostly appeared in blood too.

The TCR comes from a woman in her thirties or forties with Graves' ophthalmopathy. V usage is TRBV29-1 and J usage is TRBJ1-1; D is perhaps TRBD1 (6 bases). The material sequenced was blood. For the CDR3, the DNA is TGCAGCGCAACCGACAGGAGATGGAACACTGAAGCTTTCTTT. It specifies CSATDRRWNTEAFF.